These 32 T cell receptor beta chains were sequenced from one sample in a study of T cells in Graves' hyperthyroidism and ophthalmopathy. Authors of the study amplified TCR beta CDR3 regions from RNA transcripts. Using the HTBI primer set, a first-round RT-PCR was run on the TCR CDR3. Each CDR3 protein gets one entry after TCRdb re-called the multiplex PCR reads with MiXCR. Of some 700,000 distinct CDR3 sequences in the sample, 15% to 20% were seen once. The sample consisted of blood. The receptor source for this set is a man in his forties or fifties with Graves' hyperthyroidism.

This sequence joins TRBV7-2 and TRBJ2-5, with D perhaps matching TRBD2 (6 bases). Trimming stripped 5 bases from V and 5 bases from J, with 15 bases between. This CDR3 spans 14 amino acids. Germline CDR1 SGHTA, CDR2 FQGNSA. The CDR3 loop is CASSIGGREETQYF. The CDR3 nucleotides are TGTGCCAGCAGCATCGGAGGGCGTGAGGAGACCCAGTACTTC.

This clonotype was recorded many times. The gene calls are TRBV20-1 and TRBJ1-1, with 8 bases lining up with TRBD1. CDR3 length equals 15 residues. Germline-derived CDR1 and CDR2 are DFQATT and SNEGSKA (reference sequence). V was clipped by 6 bases and J by 4 bases; unmatched bases: 13. CDR3 region: CSAQLAGGRGTEAFF. CDR3 DNA: TGCAGTGCCCAATTGGCAGGGGGCAGGGGCACTGAAGCTTTCTTT.

This clonotype was observed at least ten times. The chain employs TRBV12-3 or TRBV12-4 and TRBJ1-1; tentative D call: TRBD1 (6 bases). The CDR3 consists of 13 residues. Trimming removed 4 bases at V and 9 bases at J, with 15 bases between. In DNA, the CDR3 is TGTGCCAGCAGTTCGGGACACCGATCCCAAGCTTTCTTT. Translation: CASSSGHRSQAFF.

There are many counts of this clonotype. The chain uses TRBV11-1 and TRBJ2-7; maybe TRBD1 (6 bases). This CDR3 has 13 residues. V lost 5 bases to trimming and J lost 4 bases, with 12 bases between them. CDR1 SGHAT and CDR2 FQDESV come from the germline V gene (reference sequence). DNA for the CDR3: TGTGCCAGCAGCGTAGTAGGGGGATACGAGCAGTACTTC. Translation: CASSVVGGYEQYF.

This clonotype has just a few counts. The chain employs TRBV2 and TRBJ2-2; 8 bases match TRBD2. V gave up 11 bases and J gave up 7 bases; unmatched junction bases: 6. This CDR3 comprises 12 residues. From germline, CDR1 is SNHLY and CDR2 FYNNEI. CDR3 loop: CALAGGYGELFF. CDR3 bases: TGTGCCTTGGCGGGAGGTTACGGGGAGCTGTTTTTT.

This clonotype was counted at least ten times. V gene TRBV27 combines with J gene TRBJ2-3; tentatively, D is TRBD2 (6 bases). CDR3 length: 15 residues. V was clipped by 3 bases and J by 0 bases, with 10 bases between them. Per germline, CDR1 MNHEY and CDR2 SMNVEV (reference sequence). The CDR3 spells CASSLRGLSTDTQYF. The CDR3 DNA follows: TGTGCCAGCAGTTTGCGGGGCCTTAGCACAGATACGCAGTATTTT.

The CDR3 reads CSAAGGRGLPIAGDTQYF. DNA for the CDR3: TGCAGTGCGGCGGGTGGCAGGGGGCTTCCTATTGCAGGGGATACGCAGTATTTT. This chain uses TRBV20-1 with TRBJ2-3, with TRBD1 matching over 8 bases. The CDR3 is made up of 18 amino acids. CDR1 and CDR2 (germline): DFQATT, SNEGSKA (reference sequence). V dropped 6 bases and J dropped 6; count of bases not matched to a gene: 23.

This clonotype was counted at least ten times. The chain has TRBV27 and TRBJ2-1; TRBD2 matches 8 bases. The V segment lost 3 bases and the J segment 1 base; nucleotides outside the gene matches: 8. Per germline, CDR1 MNHEY and CDR2 SMNVEV (reference sequence). This CDR3 is built from 17 residues. CDR3 nucleotides: TGTGCCAGCAGTTTCCCTTCTTCTAGCGGGTCCTACAATGAGCAGTTCTTC. This translates into CASSFPSSSGSYNEQFF.

There are a few counts of this clonotype. The chain employs TRBV27 and TRBJ2-7; D not certain. Germline V gene data show CDR1 as MNHEY and CDR2 as SMNVEV (reference sequence). CDR3 size: 14 residues. Trimming pared 3 bases from V and 5 bases from J, leaving 14 bases between. CDR3 sequence: CASSFFESGNEQYF. The DNA of the CDR3 is TGTGCCAGCAGTTTTTTTGAGTCAGGAAACGAGCAGTACTTC.

This clonotype was picked up many times. The chain has TRBV28 and TRBJ1-2; 8 nucleotides line up with TRBD1. The CDR3 length is 14 residues. Unmatched junction bases numbered 9, after V lost 5 bases and J lost 7 bases. Germline V gene data show CDR1 as MDHEN and CDR2 as SYDVKM. The CDR3 DNA sequence: TGTGCCAGCAGTCCCGGACAGGGCAGCGCTGGCTACACCTTC. Translation: CASSPGQGSAGYTF.

This clonotype has a handful of counts. The gene calls are TRBV3-1 and TRBJ2-5; D might be TRBD2 (6 bases). The V and J ends lost 1 base and 4 bases respectively, with 19 bases between them. This CDR3 region has 17 residues. Germline V gene lookup returns CDR1 LGHDT and CDR2 YNNKEL (reference sequence). CDR3 coding DNA: TGTGCCAGCAGCCAAGGTATTGATGCGACGGGAGCAGAGACCCAGTACTTC. This codes for CASSQGIDATGAETQYF.

The chain joins TRBV12-3 or TRBV12-4 to TRBJ1-1; tentative D call: TRBD1 (5 bases). The CDR3 length is 15 residues. Trimming stripped 7 bases from V and 11 bases from J, with 26 bases between. Here the CDR3 DNA reads TGTGCCAGCACCAATCCTGAAGGGGCCCCCCAGTGGGCTTTCTTT. Translating gives CASTNPEGAPQWAFF.

This clonotype was seen ten or more times. J is TRBJ1-1 and V is TRBV27; 7 bases line up with TRBD1. Per germline, CDR1 MNHEY and CDR2 SMNVEV (reference sequence). The ends lost 6 bases at V and 3 bases at J; junction bases unmatched: 10. This CDR3 is 15 amino acids long. CDR3 DNA: TGTGCCAGCAGATCTATACAGGGGACTTACACTGAAGCTTTCTTT. It translates to CASRSIQGTYTEAFF.

V is TRBV6-9 and J is TRBJ2-7, with a possible D match to TRBD2 (6 bases). The V end was cut by 3 bases, the J end by 3 bases, with 15 bases between. The CDR3 is made up of 15 amino acids. Germline lookup yields CDR1 MNHGY and CDR2 SVAAGI. The CDR3 spells CASSYIAEASYEQYF. In DNA form, the CDR3 reads TGTGCCAGCAGTTACATAGCGGAAGCGAGCTACGAGCAGTACTTC.

Regarding this clonotype: This may be a read error, as it is one base from a much larger clone. The V gene is TRBV20-1, the J gene TRBJ2-2; no clear D. The V gene's germline CDR1 is DFQATT and CDR2 SNEGSKA (reference sequence). CDR3 length equals 17 residues. V was clipped by 0 bases and J by 6 bases, with 20 bases between them. CDR3 residues: CSARDGVASKVPGELFF. CDR3 DNA: TGCAGTGCTAGAGATGGAGTGGCAAGTAAGGTCCCCGGGGAGCTGTTTTTT.

This clonotype was observed a handful of times. The chain is built from TRBV7-6 and TRBJ1-5; 7 nucleotides line up with TRBD1. From germline, CDR1 is SGHVS and CDR2 FNYEAQ. The CDR3 sequence is 14 residues long. J lost 5 bases, V lost 1 base, and 2 bases had no gene match. The CDR3 is CASSLDRGDQPQHF. CDR3 bases: TGTGCCAGCAGCTTAGACAGGGGTGATCAGCCCCAGCATTTT.

This clonotype was seen ten or more times. This rearrangement joins TRBV11-2 to TRBJ2-1; 9 bases align to TRBD1. V gave up 1 base and J gave up 6 bases; unmatched junction bases: 1. The CDR3 has 14 residues. Germline CDR1 SGHAT, CDR2 FQNNGV. CDR3 loop: CASSLGTGVNEQFF. The DNA of the CDR3 is TGTGCCAGCAGCTTAGGGACAGGGGTCAATGAGCAGTTCTTC.

Remarks on this clonotype: A much larger clone sits a single nucleotide away, making a read error possible. The CDR3 DNA is TGCGCCAGCAGCTTGAAATGGACGGAGAGCACAGATACGGAGTATTTT. It yields the protein CASSLKWTESTDTEYF. V gene TRBV5-1 combines with J gene TRBJ2-3; D gene unclear. CDR3 length: 16 amino acids. Germline V gene lookup returns CDR1 SGHRS and CDR2 YFSETQ. Full variable domain (remainder filled in from reference TRBV5-1 and TRBJ2-3): KAGVTQTPRYLIKTRGQQVTLSCSPISGHRSVSWYQQTPGQGLQFLFEYFSETQRNKGNFPGRFSGRQFSNSRSEMNVSTLELGDSALYLCASSLKWTESTDTEYFGPGTRLTVL.

This clonotype was recorded at least ten times. The V call is TRBV28, the J call TRBJ2-7, with 8 bases lining up with TRBD2. Germline assignment: CDR1 MDHEN and CDR2 SYDVKM. V lost 5 bases to trimming and J lost 4 bases; unmatched junction nucleotides: 10. The CDR3 extends over 15 amino acids. CDR3 sequence reads: CASSPPVAGKYEQYF. The CDR3 nucleotides read TGTGCCAGCAGTCCCCCCGTAGCGGGAAAATACGAGCAGTACTTC.

This clonotype was seen only a few times. The chain uses TRBV27 and TRBJ1-1; D is uncertain. Trimming shortened V by 2 bases and J by 0 bases, and 13 bases separated the two germline ends. The CDR3 runs 16 residues. Germline V CDR1 and CDR2: MNHEY, SMNVEV (reference sequence). As DNA, the CDR3 is TGTGCCAGCAGTTTACAGCCCCTCATGATGAACACTGAAGCTTTCTTT. It yields the protein CASSLQPLMMNTEAFF.

This clonotype was seen a few times. The V and J genes are TRBV7-2 and TRBJ1-1; 7 bases agree with TRBD1. The V gene end was trimmed by 4 bases and the J gene end by 0 bases; junction bases not matched to a gene: 17. This CDR3 has 19 residues. Per germline, CDR1 SGHTA and CDR2 FQGNSA. In DNA, the CDR3 is TGTGCCAGCAGCTCCGCCCAACAAGACAGGGTTTCCTTGAACACTGAAGCTTTCTTT. This gives the protein CASSSAQQDRVSLNTEAFF.

The chain joins TRBV28 to TRBJ1-1; 7 nucleotides line up with TRBD1. The germline V gene has CDR1 MDHEN and CDR2 SYDVKM. Trimming cost V 7 bases and J 14 bases; bases outside gene matches: 19. The CDR3 is 14 amino acids. DNA for the CDR3: TGTGCCAGCACCCTGGACAGGAACACCCTAAAGTGGTTCTTT. It codes for CASTLDRNTLKWFF.

The V call is TRBV2, the J call TRBJ1-1, with D possibly being TRBD1 (6 bases). Trimming took 6 bases from V and 3 from J, leaving 14 bases between them. The CDR3 has 14 amino acids. The germline V gene encodes CDR1 SNHLY and CDR2 FYNNEI. The CDR3 region has the DNA TGTGCCAGCAGCGGACAGTTCAGGGACACTGAAGCTTTCTTT. Its protein is CASSGQFRDTEAFF.

This clonotype was found many times. The genes are TRBV6-2 or TRBV6-3 and TRBJ2-1, with TRBD1 as a possible D gene (5 bases). CDR1 is MNHEY, CDR2 SVGEGT, per germline. V lost 2 bases to trimming and J lost 9 bases, with 17 bases between them. The CDR3 extends over 15 amino acids. The CDR3 loop is CASSYPRGRGIEQFF. CDR3 nucleotide sequence: TGTGCCAGCAGTTACCCTCGAGGAAGGGGAATTGAGCAGTTCTTC.

The sample holds a few counts of this clonotype. The CDR3 DNA sequence: TGTGCCAGTAGTAGCAGAGAGAGGGTATTCACTGAAGCTTTCTTT. It encodes CASSSRERVFTEAFF. The V call is TRBV19, the J call TRBJ1-1; D not certain. CDR1 LNHDA and CDR2 SQIVND come from the germline V gene (reference sequence). There are 15 residues in the CDR3. Trimming stripped 4 bases from V and 4 bases from J, with 16 bases between.

This clonotype came up a few times. This chain uses TRBV6-5 with TRBJ2-5; D is unclear. The V gene lost 0 bases and the J gene lost 5 bases, with 13 bases spanning the gap. CDR1 is MNHEY and CDR2 is SVGAGI in the germline V gene. The CDR3 consists of 15 residues. This chain's CDR3 is CASSYSWTVRETQYF. CDR3 DNA sequence: TGTGCCAGCAGTTACTCATGGACGGTACGGGAGACCCAGTACTTC.

This clonotype was detected only a few times. The junction differs from germline at one of its ends, possibly a read error. The CDR3 nucleotides read TGTGCCAGCAGCCAAGCTCCTCTAGCGGGAGGCCCCCTCACCGGGGAGCTGTTTTTC. Translation gives CASSQAPLAGGPLTGELFF. The genes are TRBV11-2 and TRBJ2-2, with TRBD2 matching over 11 bases. CDR1 is SGHAT, CDR2 FQNNGV, per germline. The CDR3 length is 19 residues.

This clonotype was detected many times. The chain joins TRBV13 to TRBJ2-3, with TRBD2 matching 7 bases. Germline lookup yields CDR1 PRHDT and CDR2 FYEKMQ (reference sequence). This CDR3 region has 16 residues. V dropped 5 bases and J dropped 7; count of bases not matched to a gene: 15. The CDR3 loop is CASSPRRLAVAHTQYF. The CDR3 DNA sequence: TGTGCCAGCAGCCCTCGCCGGCTAGCGGTAGCCCATACGCAGTATTTT.

The V gene is TRBV27, the J gene TRBJ2-7; no clear D. Germline V CDR1 and CDR2: MNHEY, SMNVEV (reference sequence). The CDR3 spans 15 residues. Trimming stripped 2 bases from V and 3 bases from J, with 14 bases between. CDR3 in amino acids: CASSLDSQEHYEQYF. CDR3 nucleotides: TGTGCCAGCAGTTTAGATAGCCAGGAACACTACGAGCAGTACTTC.

In this sample, this clonotype turned up a few times. The V gene is TRBV20-1, the J gene TRBJ2-1, with D perhaps matching TRBD2 (5 bases). V lost 0 bases and J lost 6, with 9 bases in between. The CDR3 is 13 amino acids. Germline V gene sequence: CDR1 DFQATT, CDR2 SNEGSKA (reference sequence). CDR3 sequence reads: CSARESSFNEQFF. The CDR3 nucleotides read TGCAGTGCTAGAGAATCTAGCTTCAATGAGCAGTTCTTC.

This clonotype showed up just a few times. The chain combines TRBV3-1 with TRBJ1-4, with TRBD1 matching over 8 bases. The CDR3 sequence is 14 residues long. The V and J ends lost 5 bases and 7 bases, in that order; junction bases with no gene match: 6. Germline values: CDR1 LGHDT, CDR2 YNNKEL (reference sequence). CDR3 protein: CASSLNRGTEKLFF. The CDR3 DNA follows: TGTGCCAGCAGCTTAAACAGGGGGACTGAAAAACTGTTTTTT.

The table lists this clonotype with many counts. The CDR3: CAWSVGKRGETQYF. The DNA of the CDR3 is TGTGCCTGGAGTGTCGGAAAGAGGGGAGAGACCCAGTACTTC. The chain carries TRBV30 and TRBJ2-5, with D perhaps assigned TRBD1 or TRBD2 (5 bases each). V was pared by 0 bases and J by 4 bases, with 12 bases between. The CDR3 consists of 14 residues. The V gene's germline CDR1 is GTSNPN and CDR2 SVGIG (reference sequence).